One T cell receptor (beta chain) is described in this entry. The CDR3 has 14 amino acids. Between the trimmed V and J ends, which lost 5 bases and 4 bases, there was a span of 14 bases. Germline assignment: CDR1 LNHDA and CDR2 SQIVND (reference sequence). These data are taken from a study of blood T cell repertoires in COVID-19. Study-level background: COVID-19 samples collected from the United States, Italy and Spain covered acute and convalescent phases. Nucleic acid was either cDNA or gDNA, and it came from T cells, B-cell-depleted T cells, or PBMCs.

As processed by the authors: The assay estimated nucleated cells by amplifying reference gene primers. TCRdb's table, derived via immunoSEQ multiplex PCR, lists solely in-frame clones and lacks some. D and trimming were read from the DNA, whereas the V and J calls and clone size are those reported in that table. The table has about 190,000 clones, about four fifths seen once. The sequence derives from a woman aged 65 to 85 with active or convalescent COVID-19. The sequenced material came from peripheral blood. The V gene is TRBV19, the J gene TRBJ1-1; possible D gene TRBD1, 5 bases. The CDR3 reads CASSLSGRITEAFF. The DNA for the CDR3 is TGTGCCAGTAGTCTATCAGGGCGAATCACTGAAGCTTTCTTT. Supplemented by reference TRBV19 and TRBJ1-1, the full variable domain reads DGGITQSPKYLFRKEGQNVTLSCEQNLNHDAMYWYRQDPGQGLRLIYYSQIVNDFQKGDIAEGYSVSREKKESFPLTVTSAQKNPTAFYLCASSLSGRITEAFFGQGTRLTVV.